This T cell receptor (beta chain) appears in the sequencing data of a study of cytomegalovirus exposure and HLA in healthy donors. From germline, CDR1 is WNHNN and CDR2 SYGVQD (reference sequence). Trimming cost V 1 base and J 2 bases, with 8 bases left between them. CDR3 length equals 15 residues. A multiplex PCR was run with 60 Vbeta primers and 13 Jbeta primers. Data came from immunoSEQ multiplex PCR; TCRdb stores just in-frame clones and leaves some out. The profile shows 120,000 or so clones, around 72% of them singletons. Whole-study findings and limits: In a later analysis, at a false discovery rate of 0.05, some 17,000 TCR beta sequences were associated with HLA alleles. For TCR beta chains, V- and J-gene trimming was later linked to a missense DCLRE1C variant.

This clone has just a few counts. The antigen remains unidentified. This chain links TRBV10-1 with TRBJ2-2; TRBD1 might be the D (5 bases). Sequenced material: PBMCs. The sequence was collected from a man under 40 in good health and CMV-seronegative. The CDR3 region is CASSEFGQNTGELFF. DNA for the CDR3: TGCGCCAGCAGTGAGTTCGGACAAAACACCGGGGAGCTGTTTTTT.